The rows below give T cell receptor beta chains drawn from one sample of a study of T cell changes during pregnancy in multiple sclerosis. Data came from immunoSEQ multiplex PCR; TCRdb stores just in-frame clones and leaves some out. The table includes around 56,000 clones, approximately 91% detected once. The sequencing here drew on peripheral blood, taken after pregnancy. The receptors here all came from a female donor with multiple sclerosis, enrolled in a pregnancy study. CDR3s include the opening cysteine and the closing phenylalanine or tryptophan. A D gene is named only where the DNA matches it firmly. Expanded clones are given a class, and other clones once, few, many or no size at all.

D gene | clone size | J gene | V gene | CDR3 protein | CDR3 DNA
. | . | TRBJ1-4 | TRBV9 | CASSARGINEKLFF | TGTGCCAGCAGCGCGAGGGGGATCAATGAAAAACTGTTTTTT
TRBD1 | . | TRBJ2-1 | TRBV7-2 | CASSRDRAYNEQFF | TGTGCCAGCAGCCGGGACAGGGCCTACAATGAGCAGTTCTTC
. | . | TRBJ1-1 | TRBV9 | CASSVDTNSAEAFF | TGTGCCAGCAGCGTAGATACAAATAGCGCTGAAGCTTTCTTT
. | . | TRBJ2-6 | TRBV11-2 | CASSLEAGAPSGANVLTF | TGTGCCAGCAGCTTAGAGGCGGGGGCGCCCTCTGGGGCCAACGTCCTGACTTTC
. | few | TRBJ2-7 | TRBV7-8 | CASSSPRQDEQYF | TGTGCCAGCAGCTCGCCCAGACAGGACGAGCAGTACTTC
TRBD2 | . | TRBJ2-1 | TRBV4-3 | CASSQERLAGASESYNEQFF | TGCGCCAGCAGCCAAGAACGACTAGCGGGGGCCTCGGAGTCCTACAATGAGCAGTTCTTC
. | . | TRBJ1-2 | TRBV9 | CASSPGSSVRWVYGYTF | TGTGCCAGCAGCCCCGGGAGCTCGGTCCGATGGGTCTATGGCTACACCTTC
. | . | TRBJ2-3 | TRBV21-1 | CASSNTRDTQYF | TGTGCCAGCAGCAATACCCGGGATACGCAGTATTTT
. | . | TRBJ1-5 | TRBV9 | CASKKSHRQPQHF | TGTGCCAGCAAAAAGAGTCACCGTCAGCCCCAGCATTTT
. | few | TRBJ1-3 | TRBV4-3 | CASSQDPPGNGNTIYF | TGCGCCAGCAGCCAAGACCCCCCAGGGAATGGAAACACCATATATTTT
TRBD1 | . | TRBJ2-1 | TRBV10-3 | CAISESTGGNEQFF | TGTGCCATCAGTGAGTCGACAGGGGGCAATGAGCAGTTCTTC
TRBD2 | . | TRBJ2-2 | TRBV19 | CASSTYPSGGSTGELFF | TGTGCCAGTAGTACATATCCTAGCGGGGGGTCCACCGGGGAGCTGTTTTTT
TRBD1 | . | TRBJ1-4 | TRBV11-2 | CASSLGPGGVNEKLFF | TGTGCCAGCAGCTTAGGCCCAGGGGGAGTTAATGAAAAACTGTTTTTT
TRBD1 | . | TRBJ2-2 | TRBV18 | CASSPPGQGLTGELFF | TGTGCCAGCTCACCACCGGGACAGGGGCTCACCGGGGAGCTGTTTTTT
TRBD1 | . | TRBJ2-3 | TRBV7-3 | CASSPTSGTGGTDTQYF | TGTGCCAGCAGCCCTACATCCGGGACAGGGGGCACAGATACGCAGTATTTT
TRBD2 | . | TRBJ2-1 | TRBV5-1 | CASSHGLAGGMNEQFF | TGCGCCAGCAGCCACGGACTAGCGGGGGGGATGAATGAGCAGTTCTTC
TRBD2 | . | TRBJ2-1 | TRBV5-1 | CASSFLAGGGNEQFF | TGCGCCAGCAGCTTCTTAGCGGGGGGGGGAAATGAGCAGTTCTTC
TRBD1 | once | TRBJ1-2 | TRBV7-2 | CASSPQQGPYGYTF | TGTGCCAGCAGCCCTCAACAGGGGCCGTATGGCTACACCTTC
. | . | TRBJ2-3 | TRBV18 | CASSLGRGDTQYF | TGTGCCAGCTCTCTGGGGCGCGGCGATACGCAGTATTTT
TRBD1 | . | TRBJ2-1 | TRBV14 | CASSQVYFTGEINEQFF | TGTGCCAGCAGCCAAGTATATTTTACAGGGGAGATCAATGAGCAGTTCTTC
. | . | TRBJ1-4 | TRBV4-3 | CASSQDPRTTTNEKLFF | TGCGCCAGCAGCCAAGATCCACGGACAACAACTAATGAAAAACTGTTTTTT
TRBD1 | . | TRBJ1-5 | TRBV19 | CASSIARAGGQPQHF | TGTGCCAGTAGTATAGCCCGGGCAGGGGGCCAGCCCCAGCATTTT
TRBD1 | . | TRBJ2-7 | TRBV28 | CASRRTGRSYEQYF | TGTGCCAGCAGGCGGACAGGGAGGTCCTACGAGCAGTACTTC
. | . | TRBJ1-2 | TRBV29-1 | CSVLSISNYGYTF | TGCAGCGTCCTGAGTATTTCTAACTATGGCTACACCTTC
. | . | TRBJ1-6 | TRBV5-1 | CASSPAGGDSPLHF | TGCGCCAGCAGCCCCGCGGGAGGGGATTCACCCCTCCACTTT
TRBD2 | . | TRBJ2-3 | TRBV4-3 | CASSQDESSGYTDTQYF | TGCGCCAGCAGCCAAGATGAGAGTAGCGGGTACACAGATACGCAGTATTTT
TRBD1 | . | TRBJ1-5 | TRBV28 | CASSLRQGDQPQHF | TGTGCCAGCAGTTTGCGGCAGGGGGATCAGCCCCAGCATTTT
TRBD1 | once | TRBJ1-2 | TRBV5-1 | CASGLQTGGYGYTF | TGCGCCAGCGGACTTCAGACAGGGGGCTATGGCTACACCTTC
. | . | TRBJ2-1 | TRBV30 | CAWSVRGSAYNEQFF | TGTGCCTGGAGTGTAAGAGGGAGCGCCTACAATGAGCAGTTCTTC
TRBD2 | . | TRBJ2-3 | TRBV5-4 | CASSIGTRPDTQYF | TGTGCCAGCAGCATTGGGACTAGGCCAGATACGCAGTATTTT
TRBD1 | . | TRBJ2-2 | TRBV5-6 | CASSLLDRGPTEELFF | TGTGCCAGCAGCTTGTTGGACAGGGGGCCCACCGAGGAGCTGTTTTTT
. | . | TRBJ1-5 | TRBV30 | CAWSQSEGQPQHF | TGTGCCTGGAGTCAAAGCGAAGGTCAGCCCCAGCATTTT
. | . | TRBJ1-5 | TRBV5-1 | CASSLGSRGPQHF | TGCGCCAGCAGCTTGGGGAGCCGGGGGCCCCAGCATTTT
TRBD1 | . | TRBJ1-5 | TRBV30 | CAWSGSGDRLNQPQHF | TGTGCCTGGAGTGGATCTGGGGACAGGCTCAATCAGCCCCAGCATTTT
TRBD1 | once | TRBJ1-5 | TRBV9 | CASSPGQGRFNQPQHF | TGTGCCAGCAGCCCGGGACAGGGGAGGTTCAATCAGCCCCAGCATTTT
TRBD1 | . | TRBJ2-7 | TRBV7-2 | CASSLVPGQVSGDEQYF | TGTGCCAGCAGCTTAGTCCCGGGACAGGTTTCTGGCGACGAGCAGTACTTC
. | . | TRBJ2-5 | TRBV15 | CATAQEASETQYF | TGTGCCACCGCTCAGGAGGCCTCGGAGACCCAGTACTTC
TRBD1 | . | TRBJ2-6 | TRBV19 | CASSTGQGPLTF | TGTGCCAGTAGTACGGGACAGGGCCCCCTGACTTTC
. | . | TRBJ2-2 | TRBV12-1 | CASTHPDRGHTGELFF | TGTGCCAGCACCCATCCGGACAGGGGGCACACCGGGGAGCTGTTTTTT
TRBD1 | . | TRBJ1-2 | TRBV27 | CASSSLGEQGAHYGYTF | TGTGCCAGCAGTTCCCTCGGGGAGCAGGGGGCTCACTATGGCTACACCTTC
TRBD1 | . | TRBJ2-1 | TRBV30 | CAWNDVGQGVGNEQFF | TGTGCCTGGAATGACGTAGGACAGGGGGTTGGGAATGAGCAGTTCTTC
TRBD2 | . | TRBJ2-5 | TRBV18 | CASSLRLAGLQETQYF | TGTGCCAGCTCACTCCGACTAGCGGGACTCCAAGAGACCCAGTACTTC